This T cell receptor beta chain was identified during a study of Ad26.COV2.S vaccination and SARS-CoV-2 variants. At the level of the study: Ad26.COV2.S given intramuscularly, once or twice 56 days apart.

Notes on this clone: What it binds is unknown.

Losses at the gene ends were 3 bases for V and 10 bases for J; bases not matched to a gene: 11. The CDR3 runs to 15 residues. In germline, CDR1 is GTSNPN, CDR2 SVGIG (reference sequence). Study observations and caveats: Responses of T cells in total may have been underestimated by the TCR breadth and depth analyses.

Assay used: immunoSEQ multiplex PCR; TCRdb lists only in-frame clones, some missing. The table records some 240,000 clones, roughly 85% of them present only once. The treatment: about 20 received Ad26.COV2.S at low or high dose, single or two shots; roughly five received placebo; per-sample allocation not given. At day 63 after the first vaccine or placebo injection, samples were drawn. A Boston adult aged 18-55 years was the donor. Built on an Ad26 vector, the vaccine expressed Wuhan-strain SARS-CoV-2 spike. Sequencing used peripheral blood, obtained in a trial of Ad26.COV2.S vaccine versus placebo. This TCR came from a person aged 18-60 years who received the Ad26.COV2.S COVID-19 vaccine or a placebo. The chain combines TRBV30 with TRBJ1-4; 10 bases are a match to TRBD1. In DNA, the CDR3 is TGTGCCTGGAGGCTGACAGGGGGCCGAATAGGAAAACTGTTTTTT. It specifies CAWRLTGGRIGKLFF.